Detailed here is one T cell receptor beta chain. Through a sample-barcoded 5' primer and a J-beta primer mix, a second PCR was run for roughly 7 to 12 cycles. From the 5' RACE reads, TCRdb called clonotypes with MiXCR, one entry per CDR3 protein. The sample carries under 2,000,000 distinct CDR3 sequences, just under 50% recorded once. V gave up 5 bases and J gave up 9 bases, with 12 bases separating them. CDR3 length: 12 amino acids. CDR1 and CDR2 from the germline V gene are SGDLS and YYNGEE. This sample was included in a study of blood T cells in healthy people across ages. Sequencing was performed on blood. This TCR was recovered from a woman aged 40-49 years in good health. V usage is TRBV9 and J usage is TRBJ2-1; D tentatively reads TRBD1 or TRBD2 (5 bases each). DNA for the CDR3: TGTGCCAGCAGGACCGGGGACGGTGAGCAGTTCTTC. Protein sequence: CASRTGDGEQFF.